The T cell receptor (beta chain) described here comes from a study of CD8+ T cells in alopecia areata. Study-level information: Oral tofacitinib, 5 to 10 mg twice daily, was given in an open-label trial.

Peripheral blood, together with lesional scalp punch biopsies, was collected from alopecia areata patients. RNA was extracted and reverse transcribed into cDNA as the sequencing template. Data came from immunoSEQ multiplex PCR; TCRdb stores just in-frame clones and leaves some out. The repertoire holds roughly 140,000 clones, with around 55% as singletons. V shed 3 bases, J shed 1 base, and the junction held 2 bases outside the gene matches. The CDR3 sequence is 14 residues long. CDR1 and CDR2 (germline): LNHDA, SQIVND (reference sequence). In its sample, this clone was seen many times. The sequencing used CD8+ T cells sorted from blood, collected at week 0. The chain links TRBV19 to TRBJ1-1; 7 bases are shared with TRBD1. The sequence derives from a human donor with alopecia areata. CDR3 region: CASSIRDRNTEAFF. For the CDR3, the DNA is TGTGCCAGTAGTATCCGGGACAGGAACACTGAAGCTTTCTTT.